This T cell receptor beta chain is from a study of monozygotic twins with inflammatory bowel disease. CDR1 is MGHDK and CDR2 is SYGVNS in the germline V gene. The CDR3 length is 17 residues. TCRdb re-called the 5' RACE reads, yielding one record per CDR3 amino acid sequence without DNA. The sample data list some 330,000 distinct CDR3 sequences. The sequencing input was blood. The chain couples TRBV25-1 to TRBJ2-1; the D gene TCRdb calls, TRBD1, cannot be checked with no DNA. The receptor was isolated from a human donor with ulcerative colitis or Crohn's disease, or a healthy co-twin of an affected twin (not recorded which). CDR3 protein: CASSELGDVRTYNEQFF.